The entry below describes one T cell receptor (beta chain). These data are taken from a study of blood T cell repertoires in COVID-19. Whole-study context: From the United States, Italy and Spain came samples of acute and convalescent COVID-19. Nucleic acid was either cDNA or gDNA, and it came from T cells, B-cell-depleted T cells, or PBMCs.

Germline values: CDR1 GTSNPN, CDR2 SVGIG (reference sequence). This CDR3 comprises 15 residues. V dropped 3 bases and J dropped 0 bases, with 9 bases sitting between them. In the authors' workflow: Amplification of reference gene primers provided the estimated nucleated cell counts. Some clones are missing from TCRdb's copy, which holds only in-frame ones; the method was immunoSEQ multiplex PCR. For V, J and clone size, that table is used; D and trimming come from the DNA. The sample records about 120,000 clones, 82% being singletons. The sequence was obtained from a woman aged 55-70 years with acute or convalescent COVID-19. Sequencing used peripheral blood. The V call is TRBV30, the J call TRBJ1-6; a weak D match, TRBD1 (6 bases). This CDR3 is CAWSGTPSYNSPLHF. DNA for the CDR3: TGTGCCTGGAGCGGGACACCCTCCTATAATTCACCCCTCCACTTT. The full variable domain, rest sourced from reference TRBV30 and TRBJ1-6, is SQTIHQWPATLVQPVGSPLSLECTVEGTSNPNLYWYRQAAGRGLQLLFYSVGIGQISSEVPQNLSASRPQDRQFILSSKKLLLSDSGFYLCAWSGTPSYNSPLHFGNGTRLTVT.